These 28 T cell receptor beta chains came from one sample sequenced in a study of shared clonotypes between healthy human individuals. Using immunoSEQ multiplex PCR, the repertoire was profiled, and TCRdb retains in-frame clones only, with some absent. Here the sample spans 2 million to 2.5 million clones, approximately 96% being singletons. The sequenced material came from naive CD4+ T cells sorted from blood. Subset meaning: CD45RA+ positively selected. The receptors were gathered from a man aged 18 to 35 in good health.

CDR3 nucleotide sequence: TGTGCCAGCAGTCCAAGGACAGGGGGAGTTAATGAAAAACTGTTTTTT. This gives the protein CASSPRTGGVNEKLFF. V and J are TRBV25-1 and TRBJ1-4, with TRBD1 identical over 10 bases. J lost 4 bases, V lost 5 bases, and 7 bases had no gene match. This CDR3 region has 16 residues. The germline V gene encodes CDR1 MGHDK and CDR2 SYGVNS.

The chain combines TRBV6-4 with TRBJ1-1; D ambiguous. The CDR3 is made up of 13 amino acids. Trimming shortened V by 3 bases and J by 2 bases, and 7 bases separated the two germline ends. Germline assignment: CDR1 MRHNA and CDR2 SNTAGT. CDR3 protein: CASSERANTEAFF. The CDR3 bases are TGTGCCAGCAGTGAAAGGGCCAACACTGAAGCTTTCTTT.

V usage is TRBV18 and J usage is TRBJ2-2; no clear D. V lost 10 bases to trimming and J lost 3 bases, with 12 bases between them. Per germline, CDR1 KGHSH and CDR2 LQKENI. The CDR3 runs to 13 residues. This CDR3 reads CATPRSDTGELFF. The CDR3 bases are TGTGCCACCCCTCGGAGTGACACCGGGGAGCTGTTTTTT.

The chain links TRBV19 to TRBJ1-1; D may be TRBD1 (5 bases). This CDR3 region has 13 residues. Per the germline V gene, CDR1 is LNHDA and CDR2 is SQIVND (reference sequence). Trimming pared 5 bases from V and 6 bases from J, leaving 13 bases between. The DNA for the CDR3 is TGTGCCAGTAGTGACACCCCAGGGTCTGAAGCTTTCTTT. Amino acids: CASSDTPGSEAFF.

This chain joins TRBV19 and TRBJ1-2; 12 bases are a match to TRBD1. CDR1 and CDR2 (germline): LNHDA, SQIVND (reference sequence). The V segment lost 7 bases and the J segment 6 bases; nucleotides outside the gene matches: 9. This CDR3 comprises 15 residues. CDR3 region: CASKTGTGGGDGYTF. Here the CDR3 DNA reads TGTGCCAGTAAAACCGGGACAGGGGGCGGAGATGGCTACACCTTC.

The chain employs TRBV9 and TRBJ2-7; 8 bases are a match to TRBD2. Losses at the gene ends were 4 bases for V and 1 base for J; bases not matched to a gene: 10. Per germline, CDR1 SGDLS and CDR2 YYNGEE. The CDR3 runs 16 residues. The CDR3 spells CASSPSSGSVSYEQYF. CDR3 coding DNA: TGTGCCAGCAGCCCGTCGAGCGGGAGCGTTTCCTACGAGCAGTACTTC.

The chain couples TRBV6-1 to TRBJ2-7, with D possibly being TRBD1 or TRBD2 (6 bases each). This CDR3 contains 20 residues. The V gene's germline CDR1 is MNHNS and CDR2 SASEGT. The V and J ends lost 0 bases and 3 bases respectively, with 27 bases between them. The DNA for the CDR3 is TGTGCCAGCAGTGAAGCGCTTCCTGGGGGGCGCGAAGCGAGTCGCTACGAGCAGTACTTC. Its translation: CASSEALPGGREASRYEQYF.

This clone was counted between two and nine times. The chain joins TRBV5-1 to TRBJ2-2; possible D gene TRBD1, 6 bases. Germline loops: CDR1 SGHRS, CDR2 YFSETQ. V gave up 4 bases and J gave up 1 base, with 11 bases separating them. The CDR3 length is 15 residues. CDR3 amino acids: CASSPDRLNTGELFF. CDR3 nucleotide sequence: TGCGCCAGCAGCCCGGACAGACTGAACACCGGGGAGCTGTTTTTT.

The V call is TRBV28, the J call TRBJ2-5; D is possibly TRBD2 (5 bases). Trimming cost V 8 bases and J 5 bases, with 12 bases left between them. This CDR3 is 12 amino acids long. The germline V gene encodes CDR1 MDHEN and CDR2 SYDVKM. The CDR3: CASGLRRETQYF. The CDR3 region has the DNA TGTGCCAGCGGGCTTCGGAGGGAGACCCAGTACTTC.

The chain links TRBV5-1 to TRBJ1-2; unclear D gene. The V end was cut by 0 bases, the J end by 3 bases, with 15 bases between. Germline loops: CDR1 SGHRS, CDR2 YFSETQ. This CDR3 comprises 16 residues. The CDR3: CASSLGAGPRDYGYTF. CDR3 coding DNA: TGCGCCAGCAGCTTGGGGGCAGGCCCTCGGGACTATGGCTACACCTTC.

The rearrangement links TRBV4-1 to TRBJ2-5; tentative D call: TRBD1 (6 bases). CDR3 length: 16 residues. V was trimmed by 1 base and J by 2 bases, leaving 14 bases between them. Germline assignment: CDR1 MGHRA and CDR2 YSYEKL. CDR3: CASSQGSTGGQETQYF. In DNA form, the CDR3 reads TGCGCCAGCAGCCAAGGTTCGACAGGTGGACAAGAGACCCAGTACTTC.

This chain joins TRBV7-2 and TRBJ2-1, with D possibly being TRBD1 or TRBD2 (5 bases each). The length of the CDR3 is 16 residues. The V end lost 7 bases, the J end lost 0 bases, and 16 bases lay between the germline ends. Germline V gives CDR1 SGHTA, CDR2 FQGNSA. This CDR3 is CASIRDRSVSYNEQFF. In DNA, the CDR3 is TGTGCCAGCATTCGGGACCGTTCAGTCTCCTACAATGAGCAGTTCTTC.

This chain joins TRBV10-3 and TRBJ2-2; no clear D. This CDR3 contains 13 residues. Trimming took 9 bases from V and 0 from J, leaving 8 bases between them. Germline CDR1 ENHRY, CDR2 SYGVKD. The CDR3 spells CAIKPANTGELFF. CDR3 coding DNA: TGTGCCATAAAGCCCGCGAACACCGGGGAGCTGTTTTTT.

CDR3 residues: CASSPSQGATYQETQYF. CDR3 nucleotides: TGTGCCAGCAGTCCGAGCCAGGGGGCTACGTACCAAGAGACCCAGTACTTC. The chain recombines TRBV27 with TRBJ2-5, with 8 bases that match TRBD1. CDR1 is MNHEY, CDR2 SMNVEV, per germline (reference sequence). V shed 5 bases, J shed 0 bases, and the junction held 11 bases outside the gene matches. The CDR3 extends over 17 amino acids.

This clone was observed once. The same CDR3 is also encoded by other DNA sequences in this sample. The chain uses TRBV18 and TRBJ2-5, with D uncertain. The V gene's germline CDR1 is KGHSH and CDR2 LQKENI. The CDR3 is made up of 12 amino acids. The V end lost 2 bases, the J end lost 4 bases, and 5 bases lay between the germline ends. CDR3 loop: CASSPNRETQYF. The DNA for the CDR3 is TGTGCCAGCTCACCAAACCGAGAGACCCAGTACTTC.

The J gene is TRBJ2-3, the V gene TRBV9; D is possibly TRBD2 (7 bases). Deletions cut 4 bases from V and 1 base from J, with 16 bases between. The germline gives CDR1 SGDLS, CDR2 YYNGEE. The CDR3 sequence is 16 residues long. CDR3 sequence reads: CASSLDGGPGTDTQYF. In nucleotides, the CDR3 is TGTGCCAGCAGCCTAGACGGGGGGCCTGGCACAGATACGCAGTATTTT.

This rearrangement joins TRBV18 to TRBJ2-1; 9 bases map to TRBD2. Trimming took 6 bases from V and 2 from J; bases not matched to a gene: 8. Germline V gives CDR1 KGHSH, CDR2 LQKENI. The CDR3 length is 16 residues. The CDR3 spells CASSTGLAGPYNEQFF. The DNA for the CDR3 is TGTGCCAGCTCTACCGGGCTAGCGGGGCCCTACAATGAGCAGTTCTTC.

CDR3 residues: CASSRGQGEEAFF. The CDR3 region has the DNA TGTGCCAGCAGCCGAGGACAGGGGGAAGAAGCTTTCTTT. The chain links TRBV7-9 to TRBJ1-1; 10 positions agree with TRBD1. Germline V gives CDR1 SEHNR, CDR2 FQNEAQ (reference sequence). V was clipped by 5 bases and J by 8 bases; unmatched bases: 5. The CDR3 covers 13 residues.

Regarding this clone: The sample contains more than one DNA sequence encoding this CDR3. This chain joins TRBV28 and TRBJ1-2; possibly TRBD1 for D (6 bases). This CDR3 has 13 amino acids. Germline values: CDR1 MDHEN, CDR2 SYDVKM. V was pared by 2 bases and J by 7 bases, with 11 bases between. CDR3 DNA sequence: TGTGCCAGCAGTTTAACAGGGTCTGGTGGCTACACCTTC. This encodes CASSLTGSGGYTF.

V and J are TRBV7-9 and TRBJ2-7; D possibly matches TRBD1 or TRBD2 (5 bases each). V gave up 11 bases and J gave up 1 base, with 15 bases separating them. The CDR3 runs 13 residues. CDR1 SEHNR and CDR2 FQNEAQ come from the germline V gene (reference sequence). The CDR3 DNA reads as TGTGCCGGAGCTGGGGCGGGTTCCTACGAGCAGTACTTC. It translates to CAGAGAGSYEQYF.

J is TRBJ1-1 and V is TRBV5-4; no definite D call. Per the germline V gene, CDR1 is SGHNT and CDR2 is YYREEE (reference sequence). There are 13 residues in the CDR3. The germline V and J ends were trimmed by 2 bases and 4 bases, with 9 bases remaining between them. The CDR3 DNA sequence: TGTGCCAGCAGCTTTTGGGAGGCCACTGAAGCTTTCTTT. Amino acids: CASSFWEATEAFF. Combining the CDR3 with reference TRBV5-4 and TRBJ1-1 gives the whole variable domain ETGVTQSPTHLIKTRGQQVTLRCSSQSGHNTVSWYQQALGQGPQFIFQYYREEENGRGNFPPRFSGLQFPNYSSELNVNALELDDSALYLCASSFWEATEAFFGQGTRLTVV.

In DNA form, the CDR3 reads TGTGCCAGCAGTCGACAGGGGGCGGAAGATACGCAGTATTTT. As protein: CASSRQGAEDTQYF. The chain carries TRBV4-2 and TRBJ2-3; 10 nucleotides match TRBD1. The ends lost 6 bases at V and 5 bases at J; junction bases unmatched: 5. CDR3 length: 14 amino acids. Germline CDR1 LGHNA, CDR2 YNFKEQ.

The chain is built from TRBV30 and TRBJ2-3; a possible D gene is TRBD2 (5 bases). The CDR3 loop spans 15 amino acids. The germline V gene has CDR1 GTSNPN and CDR2 SVGIG (reference sequence). V gave up 0 bases and J gave up 2 bases, with 12 bases separating them. CDR3 sequence: CAWSVAKRYTDTQYF. In DNA form, the CDR3 reads TGTGCCTGGAGTGTGGCTAAGCGGTACACAGATACGCAGTATTTT.

V is TRBV28 and J is TRBJ2-7; 7 nucleotides align to TRBD1. Germline trimming cut 8 bases from V and 3 bases from J; bases unmatched to any gene: 7. CDR3 size: 13 residues. CDR1 and CDR2 (germline): MDHEN, SYDVKM. Here the CDR3 reads CASRRQGLYEQYF. The CDR3 coding sequence is TGTGCCAGCCGACGACAGGGTCTCTACGAGCAGTACTTC. Supplemented by reference TRBV28 and TRBJ2-7, the full variable domain reads DVKVTQSSRYLVKRTGEKVFLECVQDMDHENMFWYRQDPGLGLRLIYFSYDVKMKEKGDIPEGYSVSREKKERFSLILESASTNQTSMYLCASRRQGLYEQYFGPGTRLTVT.

The chain recombines TRBV29-1 with TRBJ2-3; D is unresolved. This CDR3 region has 13 residues. Per germline, CDR1 SQVTM and CDR2 ANQGSEA. V lost 7 bases to trimming and J lost 4 bases, with 15 bases between them. The CDR3 nucleotides are TGCAGCGCCTCCGAAGATATAGCAGATACGCAGTATTTT. Amino acids: CSASEDIADTQYF.

The rearrangement links TRBV10-1 to TRBJ1-6, with D maybe TRBD1 (5 bases). Trimming removed 8 bases from V and 8 bases from J, with 10 bases in between. This CDR3 comprises 12 residues. Germline loops: CDR1 WNHNN, CDR2 SYGVQD (reference sequence). The CDR3 here is CASGQGDSPLHF. For the CDR3, the DNA is TGCGCCAGCGGGCAGGGAGATTCACCCCTCCACTTT.

This clone was recorded a few times. For the CDR3, the DNA is TGTGCCAGGGAAGAAAGGAGCAGGGGCTCCTATAATTCACCCCTCCACTTT. Translation: CAREERSRGSYNSPLHF. J is TRBJ1-6 and V is TRBV2; perhaps TRBD1 as D (6 bases). V dropped 9 bases and J dropped 0 bases, with 18 bases sitting between them. CDR3 length equals 17 residues. Per germline, CDR1 SNHLY and CDR2 FYNNEI.

The rearrangement links TRBV5-1 to TRBJ2-3, with D unresolved. CDR3 length equals 16 residues. V dropped 4 bases and J dropped 0 bases, with 15 bases sitting between them. The germline gives CDR1 SGHRS, CDR2 YFSETQ. CDR3 bases: TGCGCCAGCAGCGGAAAACAGAGAACTAGCACAGATACGCAGTATTTT. This codes for CASSGKQRTSTDTQYF.